This T cell receptor beta chain was sequenced for a study of shared clonotypes between healthy human individuals. Across the study: A couple of women and three men aged 18 to 49 made up the donors.

Study-wide points: Clonotypes not shared had lower generation probabilities than those common to all four donors. Although depth was large, rarefaction showed that sequencing of the sorted subsets was incomplete.

As processed by the authors: Because ImmunoSEQ provided only junction sequences with no quality scores, the filtering differed. The assay was immunoSEQ multiplex PCR, and TCRdb's table has in-frame clones only and misses some. The V and J calls and clone size were taken over from that table, and D and trimming were inferred from the DNA. The table has 1.5 million to 2.5 million clones, about 95% seen once; the top ten hold 1.2%. V lost 0 bases, J lost 6 bases, and 5 bases stayed unmatched. The CDR3 totals 14 residues. Germline values: CDR1 SGHRS, CDR2 YFSETQ. With respect to this clone: The antigen is undetermined.

Cells designated naive CD8 were CD45RO-negative and were positively selected for CCR7, with terminally differentiated effector memory CD45RA+ cells excluded. This receptor was identified in a man in his late teens or twenties in good health. The material sequenced was naive CD8+ T cells sorted from blood. The rearrangement joins TRBV5-1 to TRBJ1-2, with 7 bases matching TRBD1. This CDR3 reads CASSLEQGRDGYTF. For the CDR3, the DNA is TGCGCCAGCAGCTTGGAACAGGGGAGGGATGGCTACACCTTC.